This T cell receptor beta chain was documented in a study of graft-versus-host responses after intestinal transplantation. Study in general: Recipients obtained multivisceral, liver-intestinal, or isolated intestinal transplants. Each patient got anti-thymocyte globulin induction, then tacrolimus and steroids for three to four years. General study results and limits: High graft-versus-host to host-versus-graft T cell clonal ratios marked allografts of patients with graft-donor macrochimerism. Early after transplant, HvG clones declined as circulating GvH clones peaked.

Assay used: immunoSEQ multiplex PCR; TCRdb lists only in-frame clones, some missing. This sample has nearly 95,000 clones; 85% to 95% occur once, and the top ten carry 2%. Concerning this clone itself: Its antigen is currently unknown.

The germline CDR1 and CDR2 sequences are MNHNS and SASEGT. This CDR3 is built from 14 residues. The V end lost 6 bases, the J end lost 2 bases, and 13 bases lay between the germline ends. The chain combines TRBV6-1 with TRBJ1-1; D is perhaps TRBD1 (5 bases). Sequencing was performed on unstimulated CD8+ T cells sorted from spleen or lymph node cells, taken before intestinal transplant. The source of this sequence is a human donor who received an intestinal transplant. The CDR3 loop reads CASRTFQGNTEAFF. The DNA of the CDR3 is TGTGCCAGCAGGACATTTCAGGGTAACACTGAAGCTTTCTTT.